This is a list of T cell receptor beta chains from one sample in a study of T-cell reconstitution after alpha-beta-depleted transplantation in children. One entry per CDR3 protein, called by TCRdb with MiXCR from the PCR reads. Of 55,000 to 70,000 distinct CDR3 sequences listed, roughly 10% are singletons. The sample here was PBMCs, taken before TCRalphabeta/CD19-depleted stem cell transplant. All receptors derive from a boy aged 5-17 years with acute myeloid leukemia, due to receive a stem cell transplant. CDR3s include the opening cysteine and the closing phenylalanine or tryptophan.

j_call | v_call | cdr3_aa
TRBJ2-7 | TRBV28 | CASSRGLAGGRTIYEQYF
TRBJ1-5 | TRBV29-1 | CSVGLGSSNQPQHF
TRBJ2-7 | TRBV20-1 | CSASGLTGNRGEQYF
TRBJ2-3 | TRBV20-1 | CSARDGAGTTDTQYF
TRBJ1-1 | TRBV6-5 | CASSRGNTEAFF
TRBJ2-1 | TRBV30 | CAWSTVTGVSYNEQFF
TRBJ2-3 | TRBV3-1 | CASSQGGLSTDTQYF
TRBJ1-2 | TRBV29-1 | CSVEAQPYGYTF
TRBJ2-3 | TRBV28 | CASSLLAVSTDTQYF
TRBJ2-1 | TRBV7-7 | CASSVLAANEQFF
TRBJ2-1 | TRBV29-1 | CSVEGVAGGQGEQFF
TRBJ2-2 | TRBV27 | CASSLHRAPNTGELFF
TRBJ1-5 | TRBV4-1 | CASSQANLIGRGQPQHF
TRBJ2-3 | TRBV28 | CASSYGTASTDTQYF
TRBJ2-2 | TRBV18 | CASSLGTSVTGELFF
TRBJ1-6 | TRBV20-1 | CSARDPRGSYNSPLHF
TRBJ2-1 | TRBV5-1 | CASSSRPGTGGVNEQFF
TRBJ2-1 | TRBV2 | CASSPRRDNEQFF
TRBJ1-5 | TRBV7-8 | CASSLRGGGDSNQPQHF
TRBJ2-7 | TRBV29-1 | CSVVGDSYEQYF
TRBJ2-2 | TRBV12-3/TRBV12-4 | CASSPDGISPYTGELFF
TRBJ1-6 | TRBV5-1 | CASSLEGPWSPLHF
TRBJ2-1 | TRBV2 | CASSETSGGQAVDEQFF
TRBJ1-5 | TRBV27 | CASSLSGGTSGQPQHF
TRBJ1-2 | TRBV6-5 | CASSYSSRTGTHGYTF
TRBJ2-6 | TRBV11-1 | CASSRGTGGYSGANVLTF
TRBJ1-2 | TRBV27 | CASSPTGHPDYTF
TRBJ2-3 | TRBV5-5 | CASSWTSPFTDTQYF
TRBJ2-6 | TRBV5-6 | CASSFTLGFSGANVLTF
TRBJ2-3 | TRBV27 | CASTPGRGLSTDTQYF
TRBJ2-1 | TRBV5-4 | CASSPGLAVDNEQFF
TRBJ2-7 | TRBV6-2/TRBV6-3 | CASSSPPGSFAEQYF
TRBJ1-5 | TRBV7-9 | CASSFGTNQPQHF
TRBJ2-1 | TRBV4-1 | CASTSSGRGEFGEQFF
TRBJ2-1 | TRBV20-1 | CSASYWVNEQFF
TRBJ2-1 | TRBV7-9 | CASSPVREVNEQFF
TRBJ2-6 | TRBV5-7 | CASSANPYGDSGANVLTF
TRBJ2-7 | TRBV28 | CASLGGGPHEQYF
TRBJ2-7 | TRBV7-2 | CASSSLSSYEQYF
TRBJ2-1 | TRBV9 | CASSVGGTRGNEQFF
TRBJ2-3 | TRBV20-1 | CSASGEFSADTQYF
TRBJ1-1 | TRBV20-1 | CSARDRETSTEAFF
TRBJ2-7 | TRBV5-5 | CASSLDPGLSYEQYF